Listed here are 9 T cell receptor beta chains from one sample, sequenced in a study of OX40 agonist ivuxolimab in advanced cancers. Sequencing was performed with immunoSEQ multiplex PCR; in TCRdb, only in-frame clones are kept and a portion is missing. The table records tens of thousands of clones, approximately 84% of them present only once. The input for sequencing was CD4+ or CD8+ T cells sorted from blood, taken in a trial of the OX40 agonist ivuxolimab. These receptors came from an adult with an advanced solid tumor such as melanoma, head and neck, liver or kidney cancer.

The V and J genes are TRBV7-3 and TRBJ2-5; TRBD1 is a possible D gene (6 bases). The CDR3 loop spans 15 amino acids. V was clipped by 5 bases and J by 5 bases, with 18 bases between them. Germline values: CDR1 SGHTA, CDR2 FQGTGA. This CDR3 reads CASSSTGSQWETQYF. The CDR3 nucleotides read TGTGCCAGCAGCAGTACAGGGTCCCAGTGGGAGACCCAGTACTTC.

The J gene is TRBJ1-2, the V gene TRBV6-5; a weak D match, TRBD1 (6 bases). The CDR3 has 13 residues. The V end was cut by 0 bases, the J end by 8 bases, with 10 bases between. CDR1 and CDR2 (germline): MNHEY, SVGAGI. The CDR3 region is CASSYSRGSGYTF. For the CDR3, the DNA is TGTGCCAGCAGTTACTCGAGGGGGAGCGGCTACACCTTC.

The J gene is TRBJ1-1, the V gene TRBV6-1, with a possible D match to TRBD1 (5 bases). The CDR3 contains 18 residues. The V gene's germline CDR1 is MNHNS and CDR2 SASEGT. V was cut by 2 bases and J by 3 bases, with 22 bases left in between. CDR3 loop: CASSEISGMGGEDTEAFF. DNA for the CDR3: TGTGCCAGCAGTGAAATTTCAGGGATGGGAGGTGAGGACACTGAAGCTTTCTTT.

CDR3 sequence reads: CASSHRGASYEQYF. The CDR3 DNA sequence: TGTGCCAGTAGTCACCGGGGGGCCTCCTACGAGCAGTACTTC. V gene TRBV19 combines with J gene TRBJ2-7, with D tentatively TRBD2 (7 bases). The CDR3 extends over 14 amino acids. Germline CDR1 is LNHDA and CDR2 is SQIVND (reference sequence). Trimming took off 5 bases at V and 0 bases at J, with 11 bases between the two ends.

J is TRBJ2-7 and V is TRBV30; TRBD2 matches at 7 bases. J gave up 6 bases and V 0 bases, and 2 bases lay outside the gene matches. The CDR3 contains 12 residues. Germline CDR1 is GTSNPN and CDR2 is SVGIG (reference sequence). The CDR3 DNA reads as TGTGCCTGGAGTGTGGGGGGGTCCGAGCAGTACTTC. Encoded protein: CAWSVGGSEQYF.

This clone was seen just once. The chain couples TRBV5-4 to TRBJ1-4; the match to TRBD1 covers 8 bases. Trimming at V came to 4 bases and at J to 0 bases, leaving 2 bases not matched to a gene. This CDR3 is 15 amino acids long. The V gene's germline CDR1 is SGHNT and CDR2 YYREEE (reference sequence). The CDR3 here is CASSQGQATNEKLFF. DNA for the CDR3: TGTGCCAGCAGCCAGGGACAGGCAACTAATGAAAAACTGTTTTTT.

The chain uses TRBV6-5 and TRBJ2-3; a possible D gene is TRBD1 (5 bases). The CDR3 consists of 13 residues. V dropped 4 bases and J dropped 4 bases, with 9 bases sitting between them. Germline CDR1 reads MNHEY; CDR2 reads SVGAGI. CDR3 region: CASSWGQADTQYF. CDR3 sequence (DNA): TGTGCCAGCAGTTGGGGCCAGGCAGATACGCAGTATTTT.

The chain links TRBV5-1 to TRBJ2-3, with D possibly being TRBD2 (6 bases). V was clipped by 2 bases and J by 1 base, with 11 bases between them. Germline values: CDR1 SGHRS, CDR2 YFSETQ. CDR3 length: 15 amino acids. The CDR3 DNA follows: TGCGCCAGCAGCTTCACTTGGGGGGGCACAGATACGCAGTATTTT. Its protein product is CASSFTWGGTDTQYF.

This clone ranks as medium-sized. The V gene is TRBV9, the J gene TRBJ2-1; perhaps TRBD2 as D (6 bases). V dropped 2 bases and J dropped 7 bases, with 16 bases sitting between them. The V gene's germline CDR1 is SGDLS and CDR2 YYNGEE. The CDR3 is 15 residues long. DNA for the CDR3: TGTGCCAGCAGCGTCGATCCTAGCGTTATTAATGAGCAGTTCTTC. This sequence encodes CASSVDPSVINEQFF.